At least ten counts were recorded for the clone carrying this T cell receptor (beta chain). The antigen remains unidentified. The data stem from a study of T cell repertoires in cytomegalovirus infection. General study results and limits: Summed frequency of public TCR beta families distinguished CMV carriers with the relevant HLA. The response measured ex vivo was dominated by TCR beta clonotypes (HLA-C-restricted and CMV-specific).

With 5 bases removed from V and 0 bases from J, the gap between germline ends came to 20 bases. Germline V lookup: CDR1 SGHVS, CDR2 FQNEAQ. CDR3 length: 17 residues. Each CDR3 protein gets one entry after TCRdb re-called the reads with MiXCR. The sample shows around 250,000 distinct CDR3 sequences, 17% of them seen only once. The source of this sequence is a human donor in good health (CMV status not recorded). Some clones in this sample may be carry-over from other donors' samples. The chain recombines TRBV7-8 with TRBJ2-7; tentatively, D is TRBD1 (6 bases). The sequenced sample consisted of CD8+ T cells from PBMCs. The CDR3 is CASSPNLQGRISYEQYF. Written as DNA, the CDR3 is TGTGCCAGCAGCCCTAACTTGCAGGGGCGCATCTCCTACGAGCAGTACTTC. The complete variable domain, with remaining parts taken from reference TRBV7-8 and TRBJ2-7, reads GAGVSQSPRYKVAKRGQDVALRCDPISGHVSLFWYQQALGQGPEFLTYFQNEAQLDKSGLPSDRFFAERPEGSVSTLKIQRTQQEDSAVYLCASSPNLQGRISYEQYFGPGTRLTVT.